This entry lists 10 T cell receptor beta chains sequenced from one sample in a study of T cells in lung cancer brain metastases. TCRdb's copy holds only in-frame clones and misses some; the assay was immunoSEQ multiplex PCR. The sample lists thousands of clones, about 93% occurring once. Material for sequencing was tumor tissue from the primary lung tumor. The receptor source for this set is a woman in her thirties with non-small cell lung cancer.

The chain recombines TRBV18 with TRBJ2-1, with D perhaps TRBD1 (7 bases). V lost 1 base, J lost 8 bases, and 24 bases lay in between. The CDR3 loop spans 18 amino acids. Germline-derived CDR1 and CDR2 are KGHSH and LQKENI. The CDR3 nucleotides read TGTGCCAGCTCACCACTGCGGGACAGCACACTGGGGTTGGATGAGCAGTTCTTC. It is translated as CASSPLRDSTLGLDEQFF.

In DNA form, the CDR3 reads TGCGCCAGCAGCGTGGGGACAGGGTTTTACGAAAAACTGTTTTTT. The encoded protein is CASSVGTGFYEKLFF. The rearrangement uses TRBV5-1 and TRBJ1-4; 9 bases fit TRBD1. Germline V lookup: CDR1 SGHRS, CDR2 YFSETQ. V lost 4 bases, J lost 8 bases, and 9 bases stayed unmatched. The CDR3 runs 15 residues.

V usage is TRBV5-1 and J usage is TRBJ2-1; 8 bases line up with TRBD2. V lost 3 bases to trimming and J lost 8 bases; unmatched junction nucleotides: 4. Germline values: CDR1 SGHRS, CDR2 YFSETQ. CDR3 length: 13 residues. The CDR3 nucleotides read TGCGCCAGCAGCTCGGGAGGGCCAGATGAGCAGTTCTTC. This encodes CASSSGGPDEQFF.

V gene TRBV11-3 combines with J gene TRBJ2-4, with 8 positions matching TRBD1. Germline values: CDR1 SGHNT, CDR2 YENEEA. Trimming removed 4 bases from V and 6 bases from J; junction bases left unmatched: 2. The CDR3 covers 13 residues. Written as DNA, the CDR3 is TGTGCCAGCAGCTCAGGGGGCGCAAACATTCAGTACTTC. Translating gives CASSSGGANIQYF.

This chain links TRBV10-3 with TRBJ1-5, with D possibly being TRBD1 (6 bases). The length of the CDR3 is 16 residues. Germline V gene data show CDR1 as ENHRY and CDR2 as SYGVKD. Deletions cut 2 bases from V and 3 bases from J, with 14 bases between. CDR3 in amino acids: CAISEARGQNNQPQHF. DNA for the CDR3: TGTGCCATCAGTGAGGCACGGGGGCAGAACAATCAGCCCCAGCATTTT.

This chain uses TRBV5-6 with TRBJ2-5; the D is unclear. CDR1 is SGHDT and CDR2 is YYEEEE in the germline V gene. V was cut by 2 bases and J by 0 bases, with 11 bases left in between. This CDR3 is 15 amino acids long. CDR3: CASSFSSAYQETQYF. For the CDR3, the DNA is TGTGCCAGCAGCTTCAGTTCGGCGTACCAAGAGACCCAGTACTTC.

In DNA, the CDR3 is TGTGCCAGCAGTGACTTGGGGGTAATCACCGGGGAGCTGTTTTTT. Amino acids: CASSDLGVITGELFF. The J gene is TRBJ2-2, the V gene TRBV25-1; D may be TRBD1 or TRBD2 (5 bases each). The germline CDR1 and CDR2 sequences are MGHDK and SYGVNS. Between the trimmed V and J ends, which lost 3 bases and 4 bases, there was a span of 12 bases. The length of the CDR3 is 15 residues.

The V and J genes are TRBV29-1 and TRBJ2-2, with TRBD2 identical over 9 bases. CDR3 length equals 14 residues. V lost 6 bases to trimming and J lost 4 bases; unmatched junction nucleotides: 6. Germline assignment: CDR1 SQVTM and CDR2 ANQGSEA. CDR3 DNA sequence: TGCAGCGTAGCTAGCGGGATGAGCACCGGGGAGCTGTTTTTT. Its protein is CSVASGMSTGELFF.

The rearrangement links TRBV12-5 to TRBJ2-2; 7 bases are shared with TRBD1. Germline assignment: CDR1 LGHNT and CDR2 FRNRAP. V lost 4 bases, J lost 2 bases, and 10 bases stayed unmatched. The CDR3 loop spans 17 amino acids. As DNA, the CDR3 is TGTGCTAGTGGTTCATCCGGGACAGCTTTCAACACCGGGGAGCTGTTTTTT. This codes for CASGSSGTAFNTGELFF.

J is TRBJ2-3 and V is TRBV9, with TRBD2 matching 11 bases. The junction had 7 bases not matched to a gene; V was cut back by 2 bases and J by 5 bases. CDR3 length: 16 amino acids. Per germline, CDR1 SGDLS and CDR2 YYNGEE. The CDR3: CASSVGASGRIDTQYF. In DNA form, the CDR3 reads TGTGCCAGCAGCGTGGGGGCTAGCGGGAGGATAGATACGCAGTATTTT.